This T cell receptor beta chain derives from a study of T cell responses to AZD1222 COVID-19 vaccine. Study results and limitations: Spike was spanned by vaccine-associated CD4 TCRs, with dominance at 160-218 and 743-854. Every sample of the repertoires postdated the peak T cell response. Reportedly, nearly half of unique spike TCRs recognized epitopes outside B.1.351/B.1.1.7 mutations.

Trimming left V 0 bases short and J 7 bases short, with 13 bases between. The CDR3 covers 15 residues. CDR1 SGHDT and CDR2 YYEEEE come from the germline V gene. TCRdb keeps only in-frame clones here, not all; method: immunoSEQ multiplex PCR. Of about 150,000 clones listed, about 90% are singletons. Points on this clone: Its target is not known.

The starting material was peripheral blood, obtained 28 days after the second dose of the MenACWY control vaccine. The V call is TRBV5-6, the J call TRBJ1-4; TRBD1 might be the D (6 bases). The clonotype originates from an adult who received the MenACWY meningococcal vaccine as a control. CDR3 loop: CASSLGNREGEKLFF. For the CDR3, the DNA is TGTGCCAGCAGCTTGGGCAACAGGGAAGGTGAAAAACTGTTTTTT.